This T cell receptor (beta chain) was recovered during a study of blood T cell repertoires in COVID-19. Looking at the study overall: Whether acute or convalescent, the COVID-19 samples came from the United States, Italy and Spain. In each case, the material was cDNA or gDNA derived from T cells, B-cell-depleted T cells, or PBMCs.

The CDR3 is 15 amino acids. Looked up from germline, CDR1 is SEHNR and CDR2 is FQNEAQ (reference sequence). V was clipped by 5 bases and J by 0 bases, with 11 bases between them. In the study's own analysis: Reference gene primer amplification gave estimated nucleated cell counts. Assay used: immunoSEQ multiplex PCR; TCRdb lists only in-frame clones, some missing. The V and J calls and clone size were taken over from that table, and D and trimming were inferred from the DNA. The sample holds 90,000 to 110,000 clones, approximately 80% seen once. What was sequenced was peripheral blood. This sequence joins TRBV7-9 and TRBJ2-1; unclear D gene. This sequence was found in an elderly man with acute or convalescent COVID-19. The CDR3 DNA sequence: TGTGCCAGCAGCGAGACTGAATTCTCCTACAATGAGCAGTTCTTC. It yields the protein CASSETEFSYNEQFF.